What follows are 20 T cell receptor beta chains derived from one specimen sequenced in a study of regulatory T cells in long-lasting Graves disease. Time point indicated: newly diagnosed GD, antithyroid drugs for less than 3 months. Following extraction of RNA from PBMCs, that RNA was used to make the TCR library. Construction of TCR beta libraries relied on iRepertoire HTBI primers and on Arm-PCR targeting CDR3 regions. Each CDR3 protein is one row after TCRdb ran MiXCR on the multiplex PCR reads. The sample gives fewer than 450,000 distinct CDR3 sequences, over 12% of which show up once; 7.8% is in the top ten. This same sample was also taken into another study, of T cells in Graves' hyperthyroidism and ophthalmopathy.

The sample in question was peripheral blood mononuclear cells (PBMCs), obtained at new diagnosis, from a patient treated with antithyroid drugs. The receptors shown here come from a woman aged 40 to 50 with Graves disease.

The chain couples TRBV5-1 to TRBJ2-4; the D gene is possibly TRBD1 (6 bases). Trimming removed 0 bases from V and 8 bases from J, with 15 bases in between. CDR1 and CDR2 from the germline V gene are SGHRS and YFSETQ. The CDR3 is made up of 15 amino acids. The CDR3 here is CASSLVEGVSDIQYF. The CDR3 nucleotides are TGCGCCAGCAGCTTGGTAGAGGGGGTTTCGGACATTCAGTACTTC.

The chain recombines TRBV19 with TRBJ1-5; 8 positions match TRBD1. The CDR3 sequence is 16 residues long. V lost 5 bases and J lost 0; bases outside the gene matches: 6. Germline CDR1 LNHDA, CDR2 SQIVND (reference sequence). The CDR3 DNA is TGTGCCAGTAGTCCACGAACAGGGGGTAGCAATCAGCCCCAGCATTTT. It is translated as CASSPRTGGSNQPQHF.

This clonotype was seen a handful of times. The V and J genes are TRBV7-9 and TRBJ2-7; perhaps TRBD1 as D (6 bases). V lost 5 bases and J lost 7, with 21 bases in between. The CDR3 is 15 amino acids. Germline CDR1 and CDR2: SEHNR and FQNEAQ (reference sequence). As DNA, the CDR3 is TGTGCCAGCAGCCCTCGGGGTGGGGGCTGGGGGGAGCAGTACTTC. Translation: CASSPRGGGWGEQYF. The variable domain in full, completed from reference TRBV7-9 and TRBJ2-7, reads DTGVSQNPRHKITKRGQNVTFRCDPISEHNRLYWYRQTLGQGPEFLTYFQNEAQLEKSRLLSDRFSAERPKGSFSTLEIQRTEQGDSAMYLCASSPRGGGWGEQYFGPGTRLTVT.

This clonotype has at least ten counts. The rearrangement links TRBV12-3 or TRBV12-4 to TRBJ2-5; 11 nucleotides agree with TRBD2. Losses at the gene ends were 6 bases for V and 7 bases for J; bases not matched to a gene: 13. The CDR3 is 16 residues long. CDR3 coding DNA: TGTGCCAGCAGCATGGGACTAGCGGACTCGGGAGGGACCCAGTACTTC. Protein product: CASSMGLADSGGTQYF.

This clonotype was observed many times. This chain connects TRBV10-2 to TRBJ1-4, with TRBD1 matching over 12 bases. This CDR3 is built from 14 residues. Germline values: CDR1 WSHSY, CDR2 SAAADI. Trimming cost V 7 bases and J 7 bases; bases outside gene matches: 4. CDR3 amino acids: CASIGTGGGEKLFF. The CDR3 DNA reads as TGCGCCAGCATCGGGACAGGGGGCGGTGAAAAACTGTTTTTT.

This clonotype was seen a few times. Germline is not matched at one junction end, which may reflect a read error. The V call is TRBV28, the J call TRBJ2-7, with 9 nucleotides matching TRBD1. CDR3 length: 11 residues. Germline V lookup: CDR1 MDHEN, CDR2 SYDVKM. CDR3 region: CASRFRDRVSF. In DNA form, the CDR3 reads TGTGCCAGCAGATTCCGGGACAGGGTCTCCTTC.

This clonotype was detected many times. CDR3: CASHPLAGGSYEQYF. The CDR3 coding sequence is TGTGCCAGCCACCCTCTAGCGGGGGGCTCCTACGAGCAGTACTTC. V and J are TRBV10-3 and TRBJ2-7; 11 bases agree with TRBD2. Unmatched junction bases numbered 8, after V lost 10 bases and J lost 0 bases. The CDR3 has 15 amino acids. The germline V gene encodes CDR1 ENHRY and CDR2 SYGVKD.

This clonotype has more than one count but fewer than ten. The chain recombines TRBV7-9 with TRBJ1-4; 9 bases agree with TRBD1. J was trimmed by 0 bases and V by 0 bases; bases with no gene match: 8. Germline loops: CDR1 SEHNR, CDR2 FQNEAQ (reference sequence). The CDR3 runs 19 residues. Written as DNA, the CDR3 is TGTGCCAGCAGCTTAGCCCTCGGACAGGGGTTCGCAACTAATGAAAAACTGTTTTTT. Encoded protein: CASSLALGQGFATNEKLFF.

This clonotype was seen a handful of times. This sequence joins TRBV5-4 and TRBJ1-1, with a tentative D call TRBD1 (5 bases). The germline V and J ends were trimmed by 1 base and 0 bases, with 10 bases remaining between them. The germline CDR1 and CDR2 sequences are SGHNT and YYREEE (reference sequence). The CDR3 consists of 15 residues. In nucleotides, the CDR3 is TGTGCCAGCAGCTTGCAGGACACCGTGAACACTGAAGCTTTCTTT. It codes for CASSLQDTVNTEAFF.

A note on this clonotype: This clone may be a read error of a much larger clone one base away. This CDR3 is CATSAQLPGGYTF. The CDR3 nucleotides are TGTGCCACCTCGGCTCAGCTCCCGGGAGGCTACACCTTC. This chain links TRBV19 with TRBJ1-2, with D uncertain. Germline lookup yields CDR1 LNHDA and CDR2 SQIVND (reference sequence). The CDR3 length is 13 residues. The V and J ends lost 10 bases and 8 bases respectively, with 20 bases between them.

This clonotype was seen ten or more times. CDR3 region: CASSYDRGVYEQYF. Here the CDR3 DNA reads TGTGCCAGCAGTTACGACCGGGGTGTGTACGAGCAGTACTTC. The chain combines TRBV6-2 or TRBV6-3 with TRBJ2-7; tentative D call: TRBD2 (5 bases). This CDR3 has 14 amino acids. Per the germline V gene, CDR1 is MNHEY and CDR2 is SVGEGT. Trimming left V 2 bases short and J 4 bases short, with 12 bases between.

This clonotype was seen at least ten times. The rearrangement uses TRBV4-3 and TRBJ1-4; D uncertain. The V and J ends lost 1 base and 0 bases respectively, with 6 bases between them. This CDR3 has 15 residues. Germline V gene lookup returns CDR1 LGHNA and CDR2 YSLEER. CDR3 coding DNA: TGCGCCAGCAGCCAAGCGGACGCAACTAATGAAAAACTGTTTTTT. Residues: CASSQADATNEKLFF.

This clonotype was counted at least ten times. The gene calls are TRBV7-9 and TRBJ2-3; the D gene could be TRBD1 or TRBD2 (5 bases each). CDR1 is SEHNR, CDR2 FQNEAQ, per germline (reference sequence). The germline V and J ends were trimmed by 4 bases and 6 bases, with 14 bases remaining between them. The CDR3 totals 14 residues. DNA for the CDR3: TGTGCCAGCAGCTCCCGGGGCTTTGGGGATACGCAGTATTTT. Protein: CASSSRGFGDTQYF.

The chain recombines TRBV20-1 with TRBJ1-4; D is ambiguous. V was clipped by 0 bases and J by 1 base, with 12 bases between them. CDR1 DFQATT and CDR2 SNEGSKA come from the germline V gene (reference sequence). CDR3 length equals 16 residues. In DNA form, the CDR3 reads TGCAGTGCTAGAGATCGGAAGGAGATAACTAATGAAAAACTGTTTTTT. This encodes CSARDRKEITNEKLFF.

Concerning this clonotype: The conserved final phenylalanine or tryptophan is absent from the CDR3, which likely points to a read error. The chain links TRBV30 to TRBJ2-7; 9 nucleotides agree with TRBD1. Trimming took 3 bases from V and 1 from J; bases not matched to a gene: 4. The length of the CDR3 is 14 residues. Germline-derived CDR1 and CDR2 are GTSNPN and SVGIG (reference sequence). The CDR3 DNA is TGTGCCTGGAGACGGACAGGGGATTCCTACGAGCAGTACTCC. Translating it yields CAWRRTGDSYEQYS.

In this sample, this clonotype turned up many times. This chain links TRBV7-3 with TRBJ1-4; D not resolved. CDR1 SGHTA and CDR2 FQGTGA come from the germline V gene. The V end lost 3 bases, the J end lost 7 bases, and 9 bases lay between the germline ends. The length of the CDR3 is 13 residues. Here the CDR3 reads CASSLMEGEKLFF. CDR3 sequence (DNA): TGTGCCAGCAGCTTGATGGAGGGTGAAAAACTGTTTTTT.

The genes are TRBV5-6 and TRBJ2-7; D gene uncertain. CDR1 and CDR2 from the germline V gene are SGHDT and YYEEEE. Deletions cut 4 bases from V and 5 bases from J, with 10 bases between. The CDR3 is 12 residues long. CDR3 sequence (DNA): TGTGCCAGCAGCCACGGGTACCACGAGCAGTACTTC. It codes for CASSHGYHEQYF.

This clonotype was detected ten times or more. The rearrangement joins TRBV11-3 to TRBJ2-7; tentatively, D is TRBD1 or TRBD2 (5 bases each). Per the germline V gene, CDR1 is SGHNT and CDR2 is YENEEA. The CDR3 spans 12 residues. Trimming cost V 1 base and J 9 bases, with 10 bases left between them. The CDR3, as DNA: TGTGCCAGCAGCTTAGCCGGGGCGGGGCAGTACTTC. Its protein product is CASSLAGAGQYF.

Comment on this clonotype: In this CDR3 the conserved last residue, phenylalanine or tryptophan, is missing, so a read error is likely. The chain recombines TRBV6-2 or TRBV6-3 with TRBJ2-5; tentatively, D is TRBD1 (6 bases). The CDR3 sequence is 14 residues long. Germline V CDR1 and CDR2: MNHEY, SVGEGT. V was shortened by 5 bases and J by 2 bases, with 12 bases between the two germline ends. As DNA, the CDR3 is TGTGCCAGCAGTCAAGACAGGATACAAGAGACCCAGTACCTC. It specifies CASSQDRIQETQYL.

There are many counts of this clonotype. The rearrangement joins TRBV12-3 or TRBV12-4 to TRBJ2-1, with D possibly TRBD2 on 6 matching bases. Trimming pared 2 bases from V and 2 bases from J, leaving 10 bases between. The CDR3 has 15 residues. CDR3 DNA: TGTGCCAGCAGTTTAAGCGGGCTTCCCTACAATGAGCAGTTCTTC. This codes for CASSLSGLPYNEQFF.